These 15 T cell receptor beta chains came from one sample sequenced in a study of blood T cell repertoires in COVID-19 (TCRdb year 2020). Libraries were built with the immunoSEQ multiplex PCR assay. TCRdb provides this immuneACCESS table in a form limited to in-frame rearrangements. Some clones are lacking; in checked studies, under half of them reflect an unresolved V gene, and why the rest are absent is not known. A total of approximately 170,000 clones appear in this sample, less than 90% of them only once. The biggest ten clones account for around 4.8% of the sample. The sample taken for sequencing was PBMCs or T cells enriched from blood (not recorded which). The receptor set was obtained from a woman between 45 and 60 years old who had recovered from COVID-19.

CDR3 nucleotides: TGTGCCAGCGGAAGGGCAAGGGACAGGATGATCGGGGAGCTGTTTTTT. It specifies CASGRARDRMIGELFF. The rearrangement uses TRBV21-1 and TRBJ2-2; the table names TRBD1, a call not compared with the DNA. TRBV21-1 is a pseudogene. This CDR3 comprises 16 residues.

The V and J genes are TRBV10-3 and TRBJ2-1, with unresolved D. The V gene lost 0 bases and the J gene lost 0 bases, with 6 bases spanning the gap. CDR3 length: 15 amino acids. Germline CDR1 ENHRY, CDR2 SYGVKD. Written as DNA, the CDR3 is TGTGCCATCAGTGAGTCTGATAGCTCCTACAATGAGCAGTTCTTC. It specifies CAISESDSSYNEQFF.

This sequence joins TRBV18 and TRBJ1-5; no clear D gene. This CDR3 contains 13 residues. From germline, CDR1 is KGHSH and CDR2 LQKENI. The ends were cut back, 0 bases at V and 6 bases at J, with 6 bases in the middle. The CDR3 is CASSPPGSQPQHF. The CDR3 region has the DNA TGTGCCAGCTCACCACCGGGGAGTCAGCCCCAGCATTTT.

This clone was seen once. The chain has TRBV6-5 and TRBJ2-7; TRBD1 matches at 7 bases. The CDR3 contains 15 residues. After removal of 7 bases from V and 0 bases from J, the junction contained 9 bases not matched to a gene. Germline V gives CDR1 MNHEY, CDR2 SVGAGI. Here the CDR3 DNA reads TGTGCCAGCATGGTGGGCCGGGACAGCTCCTACGAGCAGTACGTC. Translated: CASMVGRDSSYEQYV.

Only one count was recorded for this clone. This rearrangement joins TRBV10-2 to TRBJ1-1, with 10 bases that match TRBD1. The CDR3 is 10 amino acids. V was clipped by 8 bases and J by 11 bases; unmatched bases: 2. The germline V gene has CDR1 WSHSY and CDR2 SAAADI. The chain's CDR3 is CASGGQGAFF. CDR3 coding DNA: TGCGCCAGCGGGGGACAGGGGGCTTTCTTT.

This sequence joins TRBV28 and TRBJ2-4, with 7 bases that match TRBD1. The junction had 8 bases not matched to a gene; V was cut back by 6 bases and J by 6 bases. Germline V gene lookup returns CDR1 MDHEN and CDR2 SYDVKM. This CDR3 has 14 amino acids. CDR3 nucleotide sequence: TGTGCCAGCAGCTACGATCGGACAGGAAACATTCAGTACTTC. Amino acids: CASSYDRTGNIQYF.

This clone appeared a single time. The chain links TRBV18 to TRBJ2-1, with D unresolved. Germline V gives CDR1 KGHSH, CDR2 LQKENI. The CDR3 has 13 residues. V was cut by 2 bases and J by 7 bases, with 9 bases left in between. CDR3 nucleotide sequence: TGTGCCAGCTCACCATCCAAAAATAATGAGCAGTTCTTC. Encoded protein: CASSPSKNNEQFF.

This clone occurred a few times. The V and J genes are TRBV5-1 and TRBJ2-3, with 8 bases matching TRBD1. J was trimmed by 6 bases and V by 4 bases; bases with no gene match: 10. CDR3 length: 15 amino acids. Germline assignment: CDR1 SGHRS and CDR2 YFSETQ. The CDR3 protein is CASSTGTGSEDTQYF. CDR3 nucleotide sequence: TGCGCCAGCAGCACCGGGACAGGATCGGAGGATACGCAGTATTTT.

The chain uses TRBV5-1 and TRBJ2-2; D uncertain. Germline CDR1 is SGHRS and CDR2 is YFSETQ. The CDR3 runs 15 residues. Between the trimmed V and J ends, which lost 1 base and 1 base, there was a span of 8 bases. CDR3 nucleotides: TGCGCCAGCAGCTTGCAGGAAAGGAACACCGGGGAGCTGTTTTTT. It is translated as CASSLQERNTGELFF.

The rearrangement uses TRBV7-9 and TRBJ1-6; perhaps TRBD1 as D (5 bases). Germline V gives CDR1 SEHNR, CDR2 FQNEAQ (reference sequence). V lost 3 bases to trimming and J lost 5 bases, with 8 bases between them. The CDR3 covers 14 residues. As DNA, the CDR3 is TGTGCCAGCAGCTTCCTCAGGGATAATTCACCCCTCCACTTT. Residues: CASSFLRDNSPLHF.

The J gene is TRBJ1-6, the V gene TRBV2; no reliable D call. Germline CDR1 is SNHLY and CDR2 is FYNNEI. The CDR3 runs to 16 residues. V gave up 5 bases and J gave up 10 bases, with 21 bases separating them. The CDR3 is CASSLTRGLVESPLHF. CDR3 nucleotide sequence: TGTGCCAGCAGTCTCACCCGGGGTCTAGTGGAATCACCCCTCCACTTT.

This clone was observed once. The rearrangement uses TRBV7-8 and TRBJ1-6; D not certain. Trimming removed 5 bases at V and 6 bases at J, with 14 bases between. Germline V gives CDR1 SGHVS, CDR2 FQNEAQ. CDR3 length: 15 residues. CDR3 sequence: CASSDLRRPNSPLHF. The CDR3 region has the DNA TGTGCCAGCAGCGATTTAAGGAGACCTAATTCACCCCTCCACTTT. Together with reference TRBV7-8 and TRBJ1-6, the CDR3 gives the full variable domain: GAGVSQSPRYKVAKRGQDVALRCDPISGHVSLFWYQQALGQGPEFLTYFQNEAQLDKSGLPSDRFFAERPEGSVSTLKIQRTQQEDSAVYLCASSDLRRPNSPLHFGNGTRLTVT.

The chain recombines TRBV7-9 with TRBJ1-5; the match to TRBD1 covers 8 bases. CDR3 length equals 13 residues. Germline-derived CDR1 and CDR2 are SEHNR and FQNEAQ (reference sequence). Trimming took 5 bases from V and 5 from J; bases not matched to a gene: 2. The CDR3 spells CASSPQGDQPQHF. In DNA, the CDR3 is TGTGCCAGCAGCCCACAGGGGGATCAGCCCCAGCATTTT.

This clone came up once. The rearrangement links TRBV6-5 to TRBJ1-1; possible D gene TRBD1, 5 bases. Trimming took 0 bases from V and 3 from J, leaving 11 bases between them. Germline V gene data show CDR1 as MNHEY and CDR2 as SVGAGI. The CDR3 runs 15 residues. This CDR3 reads CASSYSRSQDTEAFF. CDR3 DNA: TGTGCCAGCAGTTACTCGAGATCACAGGACACTGAAGCTTTCTTT.

This chain uses TRBV29-1 with TRBJ1-1, with D perhaps TRBD1 (6 bases). The V end lost 7 bases, the J end lost 4 bases, and 16 bases lay between the germline ends. The CDR3 is 13 residues long. Germline lookup yields CDR1 SQVTM and CDR2 ANQGSEA. The chain's CDR3 is CSGRTGPFTEAFF. The CDR3, as DNA: TGCAGCGGACGAACAGGGCCGTTCACTGAAGCTTTCTTT.